The clone carrying this TCR beta chain was counted a few times. Each CDR3 protein is one row after TCRdb ran MiXCR on the RT-PCR reads. The repertoire holds 650,000 to 800,000 distinct CDR3 sequences, with 14% as singletons. V was pared by 1 base and J by 5 bases, with 11 bases between. Germline loops: CDR1 DFQATT, CDR2 SNEGSKA (reference sequence). This CDR3 spans 13 amino acids. The rearrangement links TRBV20-1 to TRBJ1-2; TRBD1 is a possible D gene (5 bases). The TCR sequence derives from a female donor in good health, serving as a healthy control. Material for sequencing was memory CD4+ T cells from blood. The CDR3 is CSARGDQGYGYTF. CDR3 DNA sequence: TGCAGTGCTAGAGGGGATCAGGGATATGGCTACACCTTC.